This record looks at one T cell receptor (beta chain) sequence and its context. What it binds is unknown. The repertoire was sequenced with immunoSEQ multiplex PCR; TCRdb's copy has only in-frame clones and lacks some. The data contain about 140,000 clones, approximately 92% of them singletons. The source of the sample is a study of T cell responses to AZD1222 COVID-19 vaccine. Regarding the study as a whole: All repertoire sampling was performed exclusively after the peak T cell response.

The CDR3 is made up of 14 amino acids. Germline V gives CDR1 LGHDT, CDR2 YNNKEL (reference sequence). Trimming took off 0 bases at V and 9 bases at J, with 12 bases between the two ends. Source: peripheral blood, taken 28 days after the second AZD1222 dose. The chain uses TRBV3-1 (or the pseudogene TRBV3-2) and TRBJ2-4, with D possibly being TRBD2 (6 bases). This TCR derives from an adult who received the AZD1222 COVID-19 vaccine. The CDR3 DNA follows: TGTGCCAGCAGCCAAGATAAGACTAGTGCCATTCAGTACTTC. It yields the protein CASSQDKTSAIQYF.